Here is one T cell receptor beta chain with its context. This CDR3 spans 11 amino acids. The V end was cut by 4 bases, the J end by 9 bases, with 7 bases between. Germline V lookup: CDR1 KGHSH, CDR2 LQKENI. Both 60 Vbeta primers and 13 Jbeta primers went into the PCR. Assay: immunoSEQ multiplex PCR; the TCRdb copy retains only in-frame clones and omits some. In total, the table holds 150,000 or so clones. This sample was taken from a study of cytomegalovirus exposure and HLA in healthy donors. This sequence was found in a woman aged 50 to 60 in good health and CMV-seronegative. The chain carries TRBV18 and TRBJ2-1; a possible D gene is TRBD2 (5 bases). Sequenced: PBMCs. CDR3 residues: CASSRRTEQFF. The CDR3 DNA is TGTGCCAGCTCACGGAGGACTGAGCAGTTCTTC.